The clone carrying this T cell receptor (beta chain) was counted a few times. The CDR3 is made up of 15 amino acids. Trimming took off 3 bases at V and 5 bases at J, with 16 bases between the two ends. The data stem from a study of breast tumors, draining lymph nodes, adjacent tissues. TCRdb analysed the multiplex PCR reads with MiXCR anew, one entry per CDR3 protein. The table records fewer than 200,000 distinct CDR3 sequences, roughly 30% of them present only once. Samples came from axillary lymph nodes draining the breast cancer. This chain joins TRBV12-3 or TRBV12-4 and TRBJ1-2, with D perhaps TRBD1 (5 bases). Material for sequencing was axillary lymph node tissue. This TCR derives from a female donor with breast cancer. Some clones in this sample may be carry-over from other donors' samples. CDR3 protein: CASSFAGGGAYGYTF. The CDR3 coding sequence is TGTGCCAGCAGTTTCGCGGGGGGGGGAGCGTATGGCTACACCTTC.